Listed here is a single T cell receptor beta chain. Trimming cost V 10 bases and J 6 bases, with 19 bases left between them. This CDR3 comprises 14 residues. Germline-derived CDR1 and CDR2 are MNHNS and SASEGT. The assay was immunoSEQ multiplex PCR, and TCRdb's table has in-frame clones only and misses some. The sample yields some 19,000 clones, approximately 74% seen once. Noted treatment: randomized to nivolumab then ipilimumab (arm A) or the reverse (arm B). DNA-damaging chemotherapy had not been given to any patient beforehand. These data are taken from a study of sequential checkpoint blockade in melanoma. Whole-study context: Randomization was 1:1 between first-line nivolumab→ipilimumab and ipilimumab→nivolumab.

The chain has TRBV6-1 and TRBJ1-5; D may be TRBD1 (6 bases). Specimen: CD8+ T cells sorted from blood (inferred from file names), collected from a patient given nivolumab and ipilimumab in sequence. This TCR was recovered from a human donor with melanoma. As DNA, the CDR3 is TGTGCCATTACCATAGTTGGGGGCAGTCAGCCCCAGCATTTT. Its protein product is CAITIVGGSQPQHF.